This TCR beta chain was sequenced in a study of T cell responses to AZD1222 COVID-19 vaccine. The CDR3 consists of 13 residues. Germline-derived CDR1 and CDR2 are SGHVS and FQNEAQ. The germline V and J ends were trimmed by 3 bases and 2 bases, with 8 bases remaining between them. A note on this clone: The antigen is undetermined.

The assay was immunoSEQ multiplex PCR, and TCRdb's table has in-frame clones only and misses some. The sample lists 120,000 or so clones; roughly 90% were seen once. Broader study findings: Vaccine-related CD4 TCRs covered spike, predominating at 160-218 and 743-854.

This sequence was found in an adult who received the MenACWY meningococcal vaccine as a control. The source was peripheral blood, collected 28 days after the second dose of the MenACWY control vaccine. This chain connects TRBV7-8 to TRBJ2-7, with D perhaps being TRBD1 or TRBD2 (5 bases each). The CDR3 is CASSLGVPYEQYV. DNA for the CDR3: TGTGCCAGCAGCTTGGGGGTCCCCTACGAGCAGTACGTC.